This entry features one T cell receptor (beta chain) sequence. At least ten counts were recorded for this clonotype. Its antigen remains undetermined. Per-base quality was not reported, and no clone a single base away is much larger than it. This entry is derived from a study of spatial heterogeneity in lung cancer (dated by TCRdb to about 2019). About the investigation overall: Beta-chain transcripts were consistently detected in greater numbers than alpha-chain transcripts, which likely reflects a higher abundance of beta-chain transcripts. In the raw uncorrected reads, each unique combination of TCR and UMI appeared more than ten times on average. In non-small cell lung cancer, the study quantitatively compared TCR alpha and beta repertoires across several tumor regions, matched nontumor lung, and blood. TCR repertoire features were related to nonsynonymous mutation counts determined by whole-exome sequencing of tumor tissue. Both alpha and beta chains were TCR-sequenced in samples taken at surgery, namely 220 tumor regions, around 64 matched nontumor lung samples and approximately 51 PBMC samples.

The label giving this sample's time point can be read as: sample taken at primary tumor resection. Without any cell sorting, TCR sequencing was performed on whole RNA extracted either from tumor and nontumor lung tissue or from cryopreserved PBMC samples. The donors were 60 to 80 patients from the lung TRACERx cohort who had early-stage, untreated non-small cell lung cancer. A patient was chosen for TCR sequencing only when enough RNA was available from at least two tumor regions. Counted from cysteine to phenylalanine, this CDR3 has 13 amino acids. Just CDR3 DNA is preserved here, 39 bases in frame from base 1. A distance of 8 bases separates the germline ends of V and J, which lose 3 bases and 2 bases respectively. The germline V gene encodes CDR1 SEHNR and CDR2 FQNEAQ (reference sequence). The library was prepared using 5' RACE. Sequenced using a NextSeq 500. The TCR library protocol attached a unique molecular identifier to each TCR cDNA molecule to allow correction of PCR and sequencing errors. For the original study's pipeline: Decombinator tools were used for TCR identification, UMI-based error correction and CDR3 extraction. TCRs above a frequency of 2 per 1,000, corresponding to the top 1% of the tumor frequency distribution, were defined as expanded. Each repertoire was subsampled 100 times to 5,000 TCRs, after which Renyi diversity was computed with the R vegan package. CDR3 similarity networks were constructed using string-kernel similarity of amino acid triplets, with links drawn between CDR3s whose pairwise similarity was above 0.82. In-frame beta chains were kept once TCRdb had trimmed the public reads at Q25 with fastp and called clones with MiXCR. Each entry merges the rows of one CDR3 protein and shows their most common DNA and genes. The V and J calls follow TCRdb's processing rather than the paper's. Recorded for this sample are approximately 47,000 distinct CDR3 sequences; around 7.6% of them occurred a single time. The biggest ten clones account for 10% to 15% of the sample.

General findings and caveats noted by the study authors: Confirming at a functional level the hypothesis that regional TCRs recognize regional mutations was considered to require additional single-cell paired TCR alpha and beta sequencing. Ubiquitous expanded tumor TCRs were detected in blood more often at tumor resection than at routine follow-up.

The chain uses TRBV7-9 and TRBJ2-7; the D gene is not confidently resolved. The clonotype originates from a female donor with early-stage non-small cell lung cancer. Sequencing used PBMCs, obtained at surgery. Here the CDR3 is given as CASSFRSPYEQYF. Here is the DNA: TGTGCCAGCAGCTTTCGCAGTCCCTACGAGCAGTACTTC.